These 8 T cell receptor beta chains came from one sample sequenced in a study of early stage breast cancer tumors. Here immunoSEQ multiplex PCR was the method, and the copy in TCRdb shows in-frame clones only, minus some. The sample contains fewer than 35,000 clones, approximately 76% of which appear only once. What was sequenced was blood. The receptor set was obtained from a person aged 50-59 years with breast cancer.

The J gene is TRBJ2-3, the V gene TRBV5-1, with D possibly matching TRBD2 (5 bases). V lost 6 bases to trimming and J lost 1 base, with 12 bases between them. The CDR3 totals 14 residues. CDR1 is SGHRS, CDR2 YFSETQ, per germline. This CDR3 reads CASNEGAGTDTQYF. The CDR3 coding sequence is TGCGCCAGCAATGAGGGAGCGGGCACAGATACGCAGTATTTT.

In its sample, this clone was seen once. The chain combines TRBV4-3 with TRBJ1-6, with a possible D match to TRBD1 (5 bases). The CDR3 has 15 amino acids. The V gene lost 6 bases and the J gene lost 8 bases, with 17 bases spanning the gap. Germline V gene data show CDR1 as LGHNA and CDR2 as YSLEER. Here the CDR3 DNA reads TGCGCCAGCAGTCCCGTGTGGGGGAAGGATTCACCCCTCCACTTT. It codes for CASSPVWGKDSPLHF.

This rearrangement joins TRBV7-2 to TRBJ1-1, with D unresolved. V was shortened by 1 base and J by 3 bases, with 9 bases between the two germline ends. Per the germline V gene, CDR1 is SGHTA and CDR2 is FQGNSA. CDR3 length: 14 residues. CDR3 loop: CASSLDWGDTEAFF. CDR3 coding DNA: TGTGCCAGCAGCTTAGATTGGGGAGACACTGAAGCTTTCTTT. Full variable domain (missing parts from reference TRBV7-2 and TRBJ1-1): GAGVSQSPSNKVTEKGKDVELRCDPISGHTALYWYRQSLGQGLEFLIYFQGNSAPDKSGLPSDRFSAERTGGSVSTLTIQRTQQEDSAVYLCASSLDWGDTEAFFGQGTRLTVV.

This chain connects TRBV4-3 to TRBJ2-2; the match to TRBD2 covers 7 bases. Unmatched junction bases numbered 7, after V lost 0 bases and J lost 6 bases. The germline V gene has CDR1 LGHNA and CDR2 YSLEER. This CDR3 region has 16 residues. CDR3 loop: CASSQEWRGWAGELFF. As DNA, the CDR3 is TGCGCCAGCAGCCAAGAGTGGCGGGGGTGGGCCGGGGAGCTGTTTTTT.

The chain links TRBV7-2 to TRBJ2-1; tentative D call: TRBD1 (7 bases). The germline V and J ends were trimmed by 7 bases and 6 bases, with 16 bases remaining between them. Germline V gene sequence: CDR1 SGHTA, CDR2 FQGNSA. CDR3 length: 14 amino acids. CDR3 loop: CASTFPGGSNEQFF. In DNA form, the CDR3 reads TGTGCCAGCACCTTTCCAGGGGGGTCCAATGAGCAGTTCTTC.

CDR3 protein: CASSLDWVGGQEQYF. DNA of the CDR3: TGTGCCAGCAGCTTAGATTGGGTCGGGGGCCAAGAGCAGTACTTC. V is TRBV7-9 and J is TRBJ2-7; D assignment may be TRBD1 or TRBD2 (6 bases each). In germline, CDR1 is SEHNR, CDR2 FQNEAQ (reference sequence). This CDR3 has 15 residues. V gave up 1 base and J gave up 7 bases, with 17 bases separating them. The full variable domain, its missing parts supplied by reference TRBV7-9 and TRBJ2-7, is DTGVSQNPRHKITKRGQNVTFRCDPISEHNRLYWYRQTLGQGPEFLTYFQNEAQLEKSRLLSDRFSAERPKGSFSTLEIQRTEQGDSAMYLCASSLDWVGGQEQYFGPGTRLTVT.

The V call is TRBV9, the J call TRBJ2-2; D remains ambiguous. CDR3 length: 15 residues. Trimming removed 0 bases at V and 1 base at J, with 7 bases between. Per germline, CDR1 SGDLS and CDR2 YYNGEE. DNA for the CDR3: TGTGCCAGCAGCGTAGGGTGGGGGAACACCGGGGAGCTGTTTTTT. It yields the protein CASSVGWGNTGELFF.

This chain joins TRBV2 and TRBJ2-5; TRBD1 agrees at 7 bases. With 5 bases clipped from V and 3 bases from J, the junction kept 9 bases outside the gene matches. CDR1 SNHLY and CDR2 FYNNEI come from the germline V gene. The CDR3 has 15 amino acids. This CDR3 is CASSPSPGQKETQYF. CDR3 in DNA: TGTGCCAGCAGTCCCTCCCCGGGACAGAAAGAGACCCAGTACTTC.